Listed below are T cell receptor beta chains from one sample, sequenced in a study of blood T cells in healthy people across ages. TCRdb processed the 5' RACE reads anew with MiXCR; each CDR3 protein has one entry. Of about 580,000 distinct CDR3 sequences in the sample, roughly 48% were seen once. The sample consisted of blood. The receptors shown here come from a man at least 80 years old in good health. Both conserved end residues are part of each CDR3. D genes are given only for firm matches. Not every row has a clone size; where given, it reads once, few, many or a size class.

clone size,D gene,J gene,V gene,CDR3 protein,CDR3 DNA
NA,NA,TRBJ1-2,TRBV5-1,CASSLGEPIEGYTF,TGCGCCAGCAGCTTGGGTGAGCCAATCGAGGGCTACACCTTC
few,NA,TRBJ2-5,TRBV6-6,CASSYFGVQETQYF,TGTGCCAGCAGTTACTTTGGGGTCCAAGAGACCCAGTACTTC
once,NA,TRBJ2-3,TRBV20-1,CSASRGGSSDTQYF,TGCAGTGCTAGTCGCGGGGGCTCGTCAGATACGCAGTATTTT
NA,NA,TRBJ2-1,TRBV4-3,CASSRGLGEQFF,TGCGCCAGCAGCCGTGGATTGGGTGAGCAGTTCTTC
NA,NA,TRBJ1-5,TRBV7-9,CASSFGQYSNQPQHF,TGTGCCAGCAGCTTCGGACAGTATAGCAATCAGCCCCAGCATTTT
NA,NA,TRBJ2-3,TRBV10-3,CAIKAGRGGTQYF,TGTGCCATCAAGGCTGGTAGGGGGGGTACGCAGTATTTT
many,TRBD1,TRBJ2-7,TRBV6-5,CASSPLTGAGSYEQYF,TGTGCCAGCAGTCCCTTAACAGGGGCGGGCTCCTACGAGCAGTACTTC
few,TRBD1,TRBJ2-1,TRBV14,CASSPRDRVENEQFF,TGTGCCAGCAGCCCCCGGGACAGGGTTGAGAATGAGCAGTTCTTC
NA,TRBD1,TRBJ2-1,TRBV5-1,CASSRDRANEQFF,TGCGCCAGCAGCAGGGACAGGGCGAATGAGCAGTTCTTC
many,NA,TRBJ2-5,TRBV7-2,CASSWRSGEGTPLTQYF,TGTGCCAGCAGCTGGCGTTCCGGGGAAGGGACACCTCTGACCCAGTACTTC
NA,TRBD2,TRBJ2-7,TRBV20-1,CSARPGLAAYNEQYF,TGCAGTGCTAGGCCGGGACTAGCGGCATACAATGAGCAGTACTTC
few,NA,TRBJ1-4,TRBV27,CASSPLGLAPPNEKLFF,TGTGCCAGCAGTCCCCTCGGGCTTGCCCCGCCCAATGAAAAACTGTTTTTT
few,NA,TRBJ1-2,TRBV7-9,CASSAGRGDYGYTF,TGTGCCAGCAGCGCAGGCAGAGGGGACTATGGCTACACCTTC